This TCR beta chain originates from a study of cytomegalovirus exposure and HLA in healthy donors. Study-level findings and limits: Cytomegalovirus status was reportedly diagnosed by the classifier with high sensitivity and specificity.

As to this clone: What it binds is not known.

Losses at the gene ends were 5 bases for V and 15 bases for J; bases not matched to a gene: 6. Germline V gives CDR1 SNHLY, CDR2 FYNNEI. This CDR3 is 12 amino acids long. 60 Vbeta and 13 Jbeta primers were used in PCR. Using immunoSEQ multiplex PCR, the repertoire was profiled, and TCRdb retains in-frame clones only, with some absent. Counted here are under 150,000 clones, around three quarters occurring once; the ten biggest clones make up about 6.8%. V usage is TRBV2 and J usage is TRBJ2-1; TRBD2 aligns across 11 bases. The sample taken for sequencing was PBMCs. The receptor's source is a woman aged 40 to 55 in good health and CMV-seropositive. CDR3 sequence: CASSFGLAGVFF. CDR3 coding DNA: TGTGCCAGCAGTTTTGGACTAGCGGGTGTGTTCTTC.